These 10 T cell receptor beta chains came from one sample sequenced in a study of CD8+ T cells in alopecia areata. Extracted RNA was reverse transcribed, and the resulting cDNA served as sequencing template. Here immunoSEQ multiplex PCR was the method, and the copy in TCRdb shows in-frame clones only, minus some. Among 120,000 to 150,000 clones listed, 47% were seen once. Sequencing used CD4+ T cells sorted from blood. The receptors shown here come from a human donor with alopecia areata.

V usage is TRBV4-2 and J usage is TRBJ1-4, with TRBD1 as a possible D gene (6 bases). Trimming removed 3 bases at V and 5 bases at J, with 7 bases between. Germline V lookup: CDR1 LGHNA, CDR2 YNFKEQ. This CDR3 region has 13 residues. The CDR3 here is CASSHDRNEKLFF. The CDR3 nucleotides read TGTGCCAGCAGCCACGACAGGAATGAAAAACTGTTTTTT.

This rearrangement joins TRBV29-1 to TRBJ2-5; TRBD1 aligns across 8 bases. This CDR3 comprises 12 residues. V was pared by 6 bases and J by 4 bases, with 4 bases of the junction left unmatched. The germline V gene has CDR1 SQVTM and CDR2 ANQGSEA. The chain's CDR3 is CSVDRGGETQYF. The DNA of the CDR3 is TGCAGCGTCGACAGGGGAGGAGAGACCCAGTACTTC.

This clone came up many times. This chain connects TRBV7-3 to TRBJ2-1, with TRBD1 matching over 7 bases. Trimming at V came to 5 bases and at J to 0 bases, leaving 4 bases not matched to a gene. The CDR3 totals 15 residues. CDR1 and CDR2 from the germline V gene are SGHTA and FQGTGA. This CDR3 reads CASSAGGRSYNEQFF. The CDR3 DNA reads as TGTGCCAGCAGCGCAGGGGGTCGCTCCTACAATGAGCAGTTCTTC.

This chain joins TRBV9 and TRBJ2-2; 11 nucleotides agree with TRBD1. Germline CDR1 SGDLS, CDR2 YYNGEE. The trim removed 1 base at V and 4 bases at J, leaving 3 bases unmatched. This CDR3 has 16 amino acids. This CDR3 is CASSVRDRGSTGELFF. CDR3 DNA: TGTGCCAGCAGCGTACGGGACAGGGGGAGCACCGGGGAGCTGTTTTTT. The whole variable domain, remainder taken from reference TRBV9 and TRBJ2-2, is DSGVTQTPKHLITATGQRVTLRCSPRSGDLSVYWYQQSLDQGLQFLIQYYNGEERAKGNILERFSAQQFPDLHSELNLSSLELGDSALYFCASSVRDRGSTGELFFGEGSRLTVL.

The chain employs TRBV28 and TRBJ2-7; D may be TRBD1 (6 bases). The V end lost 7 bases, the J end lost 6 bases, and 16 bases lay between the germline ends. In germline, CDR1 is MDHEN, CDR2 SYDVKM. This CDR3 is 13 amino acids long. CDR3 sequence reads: CASTLTGLREQYF. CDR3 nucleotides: TGTGCCAGCACCTTGACAGGCCTTCGCGAGCAGTACTTC.

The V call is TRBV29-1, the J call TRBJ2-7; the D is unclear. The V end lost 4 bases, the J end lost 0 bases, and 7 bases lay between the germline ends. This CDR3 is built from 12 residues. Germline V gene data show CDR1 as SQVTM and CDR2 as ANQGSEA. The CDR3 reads CSVGEFSYEQYF. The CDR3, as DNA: TGCAGCGTTGGAGAATTCTCCTACGAGCAGTACTTC.

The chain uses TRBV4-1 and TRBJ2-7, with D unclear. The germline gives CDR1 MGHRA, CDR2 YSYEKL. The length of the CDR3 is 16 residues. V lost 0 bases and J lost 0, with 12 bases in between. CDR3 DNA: TGCGCCAGCAGCCAAGATTTGGGCGAGTTCTCCTACGAGCAGTACTTC. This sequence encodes CASSQDLGEFSYEQYF.

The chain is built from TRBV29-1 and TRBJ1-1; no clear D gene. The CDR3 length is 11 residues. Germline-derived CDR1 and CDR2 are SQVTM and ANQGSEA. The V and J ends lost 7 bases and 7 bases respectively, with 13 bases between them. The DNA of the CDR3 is TGCAGCGAGATAAGCGGGAATGAAGCTTTCTTT. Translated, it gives CSEISGNEAFF.

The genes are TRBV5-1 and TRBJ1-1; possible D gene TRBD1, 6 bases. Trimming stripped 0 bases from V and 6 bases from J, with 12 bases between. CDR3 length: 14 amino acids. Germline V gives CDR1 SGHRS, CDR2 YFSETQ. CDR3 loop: CASSLDRAGPEAFF. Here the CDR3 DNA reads TGCGCCAGCAGCTTGGACAGGGCTGGACCTGAAGCTTTCTTT.

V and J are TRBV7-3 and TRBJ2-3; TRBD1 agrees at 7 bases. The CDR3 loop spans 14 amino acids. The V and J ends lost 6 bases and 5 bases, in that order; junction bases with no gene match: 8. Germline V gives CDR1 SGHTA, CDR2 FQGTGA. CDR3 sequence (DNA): TGTGCCAGCAGACCCGGGACAGTTGAAGATACGCAGTATTTT. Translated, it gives CASRPGTVEDTQYF.